These 11 T cell receptor beta chains were sequenced from one sample in a study of shared clonotypes between healthy human individuals. Profiled with immunoSEQ multiplex PCR; TCRdb holds only in-frame clones, not every one. The sample records more than 850,000 clones, around 78% being singletons. The sample comprised memory CD4+ T cells from PBMCs. The subset is: CD45RA-negative fraction. The receptors were gathered from a man younger than 30 in good health. Some clones in this sample may be carry-over from other donors' samples.

The rearrangement uses TRBV9 and TRBJ2-7; 7 bases match TRBD1. V shed 4 bases, J shed 2 bases, and the junction held 9 bases outside the gene matches. Germline V gene sequence: CDR1 SGDLS, CDR2 YYNGEE. The CDR3 totals 15 residues. This CDR3 reads CASSPHEGTAYEQYF. CDR3 in DNA: TGTGCCAGCAGCCCCCATGAGGGGACAGCCTACGAGCAGTACTTC.

The V and J genes are TRBV30 and TRBJ1-2, with D possibly matching TRBD1 (6 bases). Germline CDR1 GTSNPN, CDR2 SVGIG (reference sequence). V was cut by 8 bases and J by 4 bases, with 17 bases left in between. This CDR3 comprises 13 residues. CDR3 sequence (DNA): TGTGCCGGGACCACAGGGTCGGGCTATGGCTACACCTTC. Amino acids: CAGTTGSGYGYTF.

The CDR3 sequence is CASSADGFYGYTF. The CDR3 DNA is TGTGCCAGCAGCGCCGACGGATTCTATGGCTACACCTTC. The V and J genes are TRBV5-4 and TRBJ1-2, with unresolved D. Per the germline V gene, CDR1 is SGHNT and CDR2 is YYREEE (reference sequence). The CDR3 is made up of 13 amino acids. Trimming removed 4 bases at V and 4 bases at J, with 11 bases between.

The chain employs TRBV23-1 and TRBJ2-7; D perhaps matches TRBD2 (5 bases). TRBV23-1 is annotated as an ORF whose role is uncertain. The CDR3 has 14 amino acids. Between the trimmed V and J ends, which lost 4 bases and 2 bases, there was a span of 12 bases. For the CDR3, the DNA is TGCGCCAGCAGTCCCCCTGTGAGGGCCTACGAGCAGTACTTC. Protein: CASSPPVRAYEQYF.

This chain uses TRBV5-1 with TRBJ2-3, with D possibly matching TRBD1 (5 bases). The germline V gene encodes CDR1 SGHRS and CDR2 YFSETQ. The CDR3 extends over 15 amino acids. Trimming stripped 0 bases from V and 2 bases from J, with 10 bases between. CDR3 region: CASSLEGVSTDTQYF. CDR3 coding DNA: TGCGCCAGCAGCTTGGAAGGGGTTTCCACAGATACGCAGTATTTT.

The chain employs TRBV19 and TRBJ2-6; D unresolved. The germline gives CDR1 LNHDA, CDR2 SQIVND (reference sequence). The CDR3 spans 14 residues. V was cut by 5 bases and J by 2 bases, with 7 bases left in between. CDR3 DNA sequence: TGTGCCAGTAGTTTAAGGGCTGGGGCCAACGTCCTGACTTTC. Protein product: CASSLRAGANVLTF.

This clone was seen a handful of times. At the DNA level, this CDR3 is encoded by other sequences in the same sample as well. The V gene is TRBV28, the J gene TRBJ2-5, with 7 bases that match TRBD1. The germline V gene has CDR1 MDHEN and CDR2 SYDVKM. CDR3 size: 14 residues. The trim removed 6 bases at V and 2 bases at J, leaving 6 bases unmatched. The CDR3 loop is CASRVGTAQETQYF. The CDR3 DNA is TGTGCCAGCAGAGTCGGGACAGCGCAAGAGACCCAGTACTTC.

V is TRBV28 and J is TRBJ1-5, with a possible D match to TRBD1 (5 bases). CDR1 MDHEN and CDR2 SYDVKM come from the germline V gene. The CDR3 consists of 15 residues. V gave up 3 bases and J gave up 4 bases, with 13 bases separating them. CDR3 amino acids: CASSFATVGNQPQHF. The CDR3 bases are TGTGCCAGCAGTTTCGCGACAGTCGGGAATCAGCCCCAGCATTTT.

The chain is built from TRBV2 and TRBJ1-5; no firm D call. Looked up from germline, CDR1 is SNHLY and CDR2 is FYNNEI. This CDR3 is 13 amino acids long. With 4 bases removed from V and 5 bases from J, the gap between germline ends came to 9 bases. The CDR3 DNA follows: TGTGCCAGCAGTGGCCAGAGGGATCAGCCCCAGCATTTT. Its protein product is CASSGQRDQPQHF.

The chain links TRBV11-2 to TRBJ2-5; the match to TRBD2 covers 9 bases. The CDR3 contains 15 residues. Germline trimming cut 5 bases from V and 4 bases from J; bases unmatched to any gene: 8. Per the germline V gene, CDR1 is SGHAT and CDR2 is FQNNGV. CDR3 sequence (DNA): TGTGCCAGCAGCCTGGGGACTAGCAGGGCAGAGACCCAGTACTTC. This codes for CASSLGTSRAETQYF.

The rearrangement links TRBV4-2 to TRBJ2-5; no reliable D call. This CDR3 has 13 residues. With 1 base removed from V and 1 base from J, the gap between germline ends came to 4 bases. Germline V gene sequence: CDR1 LGHNA, CDR2 YNFKEQ. The DNA of the CDR3 is TGTGCCAGCAGCCAAGGCGGCCAAGAGACCCAGTACTTC. It specifies CASSQGGQETQYF.